This TCR beta chain was observed in a study of early T cells in non-severe SARS-CoV-2 infection. As for the study in general: Sequencing targeted bulk RNA from unsorted whole blood, leaving chains unpaired.

There are a few counts of this clonotype. Antigen specificity is unknown. Overall study findings and caveats: Private and CD4 specificities were missed by VDJdb matching, which favored anti-spike CD8 responses.

Individual cDNA molecules received unique molecular identifiers during library preparation. TCRdb re-derived calls from the 5' RACE reads in MiXCR, one entry per CDR3 protein. The table has nearly 110,000 distinct CDR3 sequences, around 10% seen once. Germline V gives CDR1 DFQATT, CDR2 SNEGSKA (reference sequence). This CDR3 has 18 amino acids. The trim removed 5 bases at V and 1 base at J, leaving 15 bases unmatched. This TCR was sampled from an adult who was a healthcare worker with PCR-confirmed SARS-CoV-2 infection or an uninfected control (not recorded which). The V call is TRBV20-1, the J call TRBJ2-1, with TRBD2 matching 9 bases. The material sequenced was whole blood. This CDR3 is CSAAGGGGRAMSYNEQFF. The CDR3 DNA reads TGCAGTGCTGCCGGTGGTGGCGGGAGGGCCATGTCCTACAATGAGCAGTTCTTC.